This T cell receptor (beta chain) was captured by sequencing in a study of CD8 T cells in ankylosing spondylitis. Germline loops: CDR1 WNHNN, CDR2 SYGVQD (reference sequence). Between the trimmed V and J ends, which lost 4 bases and 2 bases, there was a span of 7 bases. The CDR3 covers 13 residues. It was by quantitative 5'-RACE with molecular barcodes that TCR beta libraries were made. MiXCR, run by TCRdb on the 5' RACE reads, gives a single entry per CDR3 protein. Here the sample spans 250,000 to 350,000 distinct CDR3 sequences, 20% being singletons. This clonotype was counted ten times or more. The antigen is unknown. Study-wide points: It appeared that ankylosing spondylitis blood was characterized by a TCR beta motif of several highly homologous variants. Significant enrichment of disease-linked clones was reportedly seen in matched ankylosing spondylitis synovial fluid.

The source material was blood, either unsorted or a sorted T cell fraction (not recorded which). The TCR sequence derives from a male donor with ankylosing spondylitis or in good health (not recorded which). This sequence joins TRBV10-1 and TRBJ2-3; D possibly corresponds to TRBD1 (5 bases). The CDR3 sequence: CASSGQITDTQYF. The CDR3 DNA sequence: TGCGCCAGCAGTGGACAGATCACAGATACGCAGTATTTT.